In this sample, the clone carrying this T cell receptor beta chain turned up once. Its antigen is undetermined. Genomic DNA, the template, was used for profiling of the TCR beta VDJ and CDR3. TCRdb re-called the reads with MiXCR, one entry per CDR3 protein. The repertoire holds approximately 250,000 distinct CDR3 sequences, with roughly 80% as singletons. The data are from a study of CD8+CD57+ T cells in acquired aplastic anemia. The overall study: Sorted CD4+ and CD8+ cells yielded DNA averaging around 3.2 ug. General study points: Between patients and controls, CD8+ Simpson's diversity did not vary significantly. Roughly 27 shared CD8+ CDR3s appeared highly expressed within patients' immunodominant clones.

The CDR3 length is 12 residues. Trimming pared 8 bases from V and 7 bases from J, leaving 12 bases between. CDR1 and CDR2 from the germline V gene are SGHTA and FQGTGA. CD8+CD57+ cell expansion, shown by flow cytometry, had occurred in the patients selected for sequencing. Each of the patients presented with severe acquired aplastic anemia. The chain is built from TRBV7-3 and TRBJ2-4; D is uncertain. Sequencing was carried out using sorted CD4+, CD8+, or CD8+CD57+ T cells (not recorded which) from PBMCs. This sequence was found in a human donor with aplastic anemia. The CDR3 region is CASSGAANIQYF. As DNA, the CDR3 is TGTGCCAGCTCAGGAGCTGCGAACATTCAGTACTTC.